This T cell receptor beta chain derives from a study of blood T cell repertoires in COVID-19. Study-level information: Italy, Spain and the United States were the sources of the convalescent and acute COVID-19 samples. Sample material is recorded as cDNA or gDNA derived from T cells, B-cell-depleted T cells, or PBMCs.

Original analysis: Researchers report that nucleated cell counts were estimated from reference gene primer amplification. Sequencing used immunoSEQ multiplex PCR; TCRdb keeps in-frame clones, though not all of them. That table is the source of V, J and clone size, and D and trimming were worked out from the DNA. Here the sample spans roughly 330,000 clones, roughly 90% being singletons. V lost 0 bases and J lost 7; bases outside the gene matches: 6. CDR3 length: 16 amino acids. The germline CDR1 and CDR2 sequences are SGHRS and YFSETQ. The J gene is TRBJ2-1, the V gene TRBV5-1; 11 bases line up with TRBD2. Sequences were obtained from peripheral blood. This clonotype was sampled from a woman in her forties or fifties with active or convalescent COVID-19. The CDR3 is CASSLVSSGRYNEQFF. The CDR3 DNA reads TGCGCCAGCAGCTTGGTGTCTAGCGGGAGGTATAATGAGCAGTTCTTC. Filled out from reference TRBV5-1 and TRBJ2-1, the complete variable domain reads KAGVTQTPRYLIKTRGQQVTLSCSPISGHRSVSWYQQTPGQGLQFLFEYFSETQRNKGNFPGRFSGRQFSNSRSEMNVSTLELGDSALYLCASSLVSSGRYNEQFFGPGTRLTVL.